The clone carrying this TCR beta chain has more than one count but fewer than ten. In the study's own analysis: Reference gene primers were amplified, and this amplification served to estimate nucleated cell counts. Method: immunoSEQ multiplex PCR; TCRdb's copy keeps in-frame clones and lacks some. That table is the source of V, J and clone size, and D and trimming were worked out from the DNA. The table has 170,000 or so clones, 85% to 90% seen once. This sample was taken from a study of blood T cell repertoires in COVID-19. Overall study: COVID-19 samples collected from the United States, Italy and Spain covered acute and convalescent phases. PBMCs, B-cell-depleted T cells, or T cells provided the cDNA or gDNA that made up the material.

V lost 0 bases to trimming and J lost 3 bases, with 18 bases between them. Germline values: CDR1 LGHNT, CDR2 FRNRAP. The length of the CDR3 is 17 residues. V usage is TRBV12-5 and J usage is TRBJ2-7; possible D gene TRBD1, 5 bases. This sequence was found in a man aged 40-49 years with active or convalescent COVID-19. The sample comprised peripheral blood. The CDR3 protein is CASGLVLRESSFYEQYF. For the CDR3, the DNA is TGTGCTAGTGGTTTGGTACTCAGGGAATCTTCTTTCTACGAGCAGTACTTC.